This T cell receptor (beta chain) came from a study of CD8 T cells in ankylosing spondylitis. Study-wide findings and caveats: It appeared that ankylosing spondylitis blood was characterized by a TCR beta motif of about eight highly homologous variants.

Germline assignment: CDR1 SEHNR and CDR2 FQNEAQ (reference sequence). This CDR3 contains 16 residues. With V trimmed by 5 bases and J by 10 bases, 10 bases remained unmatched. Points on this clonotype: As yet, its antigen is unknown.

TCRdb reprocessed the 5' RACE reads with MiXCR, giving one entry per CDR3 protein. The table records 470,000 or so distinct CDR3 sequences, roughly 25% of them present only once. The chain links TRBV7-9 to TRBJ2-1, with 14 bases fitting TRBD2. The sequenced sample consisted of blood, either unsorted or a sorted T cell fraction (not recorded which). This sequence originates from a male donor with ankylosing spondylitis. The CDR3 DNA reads TGTGCCAGCAGCCCTAGACTAGCGGGAGGGCCAGAGGAGCAGTTCTTC. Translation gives CASSPRLAGGPEEQFF. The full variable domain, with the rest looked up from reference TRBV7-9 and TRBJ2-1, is DTGVSQNPRHKITKRGQNVTFRCDPISEHNRLYWYRQTLGQGPEFLTYFQNEAQLEKSRLLSDRFSAERPKGSFSTLEIQRTEQGDSAMYLCASSPRLAGGPEEQFFGPGTRLTVL.